The 7 T cell receptor beta chains below were found in one sample sequenced in a study of T-cell memory formation after mild COVID-19. One entry per CDR3 protein, called by TCRdb with MiXCR from the 5' RACE reads. The table lists 280,000 or so distinct CDR3 sequences, over 15% of them singletons. What was sequenced was PBMCs or a T cell subset sorted from them (not recorded which). The receptor source for this set is a man aged 18 to 30 who had mild COVID-19 (a few samples of this study predate the infection). Cell type and time point are not known.

A few counts support this clonotype. The chain combines TRBV6-5 with TRBJ2-5; TRBD2 aligns across 9 bases. CDR1 and CDR2 from the germline V gene are MNHEY and SVGAGI. The CDR3 is made up of 15 amino acids. Unmatched junction bases numbered 9, after V lost 3 bases and J lost 7 bases. The CDR3 nucleotides read TGTGCCAGCAGTTATTGGCGGGGGGGCCGGGGGACCCAGTACTTC. This codes for CASSYWRGGRGTQYF.

This chain joins TRBV2 and TRBJ2-3; a weak D match, TRBD2 (6 bases). Trimming removed 5 bases at V and 1 base at J, with 10 bases between. The germline V gene encodes CDR1 SNHLY and CDR2 FYNNEI. CDR3 length: 14 residues. CDR3 residues: CASSLKRGTDTQYF. The CDR3 bases are TGTGCCAGCAGTCTAAAGCGGGGCACAGATACGCAGTATTTT. The entire variable domain, with the rest obtained from reference TRBV2 and TRBJ2-3, is as follows: EPEVTQTPSHQVTQMGQEVILRCVPISNHLYFYWYRQILGQKVEFLVSFYNNEISEKSEIFDDQFSVERPDGSNFTLKIRSTKLEDSAMYFCASSLKRGTDTQYFGPGTRLTVL.

This clonotype was detected a few times. The V call is TRBV4-1, the J call TRBJ1-5; 8 nucleotides agree with TRBD1. V lost 4 bases to trimming and J lost 0 bases; unmatched junction nucleotides: 11. Germline V gene data show CDR1 as MGHRA and CDR2 as YSYEKL. The CDR3 is made up of 18 amino acids. The CDR3 loop is CASSLHSRGTGSNQPQHF. Written as DNA, the CDR3 is TGCGCCAGCAGCCTGCACTCCCGCGGGACAGGTAGCAATCAGCCCCAGCATTTT.

This clonotype has just a few counts. The chain links TRBV29-1 to TRBJ2-7; TRBD2 matches 8 bases. The trim removed 4 bases at V and 5 bases at J, leaving 7 bases unmatched. Germline V gives CDR1 SQVTM, CDR2 ANQGSEA. The CDR3 spans 13 residues. This chain's CDR3 is CSVVVSGDNEQYF. The CDR3 DNA sequence: TGCAGCGTTGTAGTTAGCGGGGATAACGAGCAGTACTTC.

For the CDR3, the DNA is TGTGCCAGCAGTCCCAGGGTTAACTATGGCTACACCTTC. This codes for CASSPRVNYGYTF. This chain joins TRBV27 and TRBJ1-2; TRBD1 is a possible D gene (5 bases). V dropped 5 bases and J dropped 1 base, with 8 bases sitting between them. CDR1 is MNHEY and CDR2 is SMNVEV in the germline V gene (reference sequence). This CDR3 has 13 residues.

CDR3 sequence (DNA): TGTGCCAGCAGCTGGCGTGGAAGTGGCTACACCTTC. Its protein product is CASSWRGSGYTF. The gene calls are TRBV7-9 and TRBJ1-2; D gene ambiguous. The V and J ends lost 4 bases and 7 bases respectively, with 10 bases between them. Germline V CDR1 and CDR2: SEHNR, FQNEAQ (reference sequence). This CDR3 has 12 residues.

This clonotype came up a few times. This rearrangement joins TRBV6-5 to TRBJ1-1, with TRBD1 identical over 7 bases. The CDR3 loop spans 15 amino acids. V gave up 5 bases and J gave up 1 base; unmatched junction bases: 7. Germline V gene sequence: CDR1 MNHEY, CDR2 SVGAGI. DNA for the CDR3: TGTGCCAGCAGTCGTACAGGGGCTGGGAACACTGAAGCTTTCTTT. Protein product: CASSRTGAGNTEAFF.